The next 20 T cell receptor beta chains were all read from a single sample in a study of T cells in Graves' hyperthyroidism and ophthalmopathy. Amplification yielded TCR beta CDR3 regions, with RNA transcripts as the source. A set of HTBI primers served as the primers for a first-round RT-PCR of the TCR CDR3. TCRdb called the multiplex PCR reads again in MiXCR, with one record for every CDR3 protein. The sample consists of about 500,000 distinct CDR3 sequences, roughly 17% of them appearing once. The specimen sequenced was blood. The receptors derive from a woman under 30 with Graves' ophthalmopathy.

The chain joins TRBV6-5 to TRBJ2-1; 10 bases are shared with TRBD2. Trimming cost V 2 bases and J 8 bases; bases outside gene matches: 15. The CDR3 sequence is 18 residues long. Germline V gives CDR1 MNHEY, CDR2 SVGAGI. CDR3 DNA: TGTGCCAGCAGTTACGCGCGGCGGGCTAGCGGGAGTGAGGATGAGCAGTTCTTC. Translation gives CASSYARRASGSEDEQFF.

This clonotype was counted ten times or more. This rearrangement joins TRBV6-1 to TRBJ2-3; TRBD2 aligns across 16 bases. The CDR3 totals 18 residues. The J segment lost 1 base and the V segment lost 6 bases, leaving 7 bases of the junction unmatched. Germline CDR1 is MNHNS and CDR2 is SASEGT. This CDR3 is CASSYGTSGRVRTDTQYF. CDR3 DNA sequence: TGTGCCAGCAGCTACGGGACTAGCGGGAGGGTACGCACAGATACGCAGTATTTT.

This chain connects TRBV6-1 to TRBJ2-1, with 9 bases matching TRBD1. The J segment lost 6 bases and the V segment lost 10 bases, leaving 10 bases of the junction unmatched. CDR3 length equals 14 residues. Germline loops: CDR1 MNHNS, CDR2 SASEGT. Here the CDR3 reads CAIGSGQGINEQFF. CDR3 nucleotides: TGTGCCATCGGGTCGGGACAGGGAATCAATGAGCAGTTCTTC.

This clonotype has a count of ten or more. The rearrangement joins TRBV2 to TRBJ2-1; TRBD1 agrees at 8 bases. The V gene's germline CDR1 is SNHLY and CDR2 FYNNEI. The CDR3 totals 16 residues. The V gene end was trimmed by 5 bases and the J gene end by 6 bases; junction bases not matched to a gene: 12. This chain's CDR3 is CASSPLAGGTGNEQFF. In nucleotides, the CDR3 is TGTGCCAGCAGTCCGTTAGCAGGGGGGACAGGCAATGAGCAGTTCTTC.

This clonotype was seen repeatedly, ten times or more. The chain carries TRBV28 and TRBJ2-7; maybe TRBD1 (6 bases). V lost 8 bases and J 4 bases, leaving 12 bases between the germline ends. This CDR3 region has 12 residues. Germline loops: CDR1 MDHEN, CDR2 SYDVKM. Written as DNA, the CDR3 is TGTGCCAGCCAGACAGGCGATTACGAGCAGTACTTC. Amino acid sequence: CASQTGDYEQYF.

Concerning this clonotype itself: This may be a read error, as it is one base from a much larger clone. The V gene is TRBV12-3 or TRBV12-4, the J gene TRBJ1-1, with D unresolved. The CDR3 loop spans 15 amino acids. The CDR3 DNA reads TGTGCCAGCGGTTTAGACACTGCTATGAACACTGAAGCTTTCTTT. It specifies CASGLDTAMNTEAFF.

This clonotype has just a few counts. One junction end disagrees with the germline gene, perhaps due to a read error. The CDR3 sequence is CASSEAAGGFNERFF. For the CDR3, the DNA is TGTGCCAGCAGTGAAGCGGCGGGGGGGTTCAATGAGCGGTTCTTC. The chain combines TRBV6-1 with TRBJ2-1; 9 positions agree with TRBD2. The CDR3 loop spans 15 amino acids. The germline gives CDR1 MNHNS, CDR2 SASEGT.

The genes are TRBV13 and TRBJ2-7; 9 nucleotides agree with TRBD1. CDR3 length: 15 amino acids. Germline assignment: CDR1 PRHDT and CDR2 FYEKMQ (reference sequence). V dropped 4 bases and J dropped 4; count of bases not matched to a gene: 8. CDR3 coding DNA: TGTGCCAGCAGCTCAGAGGGACAGGGAGCATACGAGCAGTACTTC. Translating it yields CASSSEGQGAYEQYF.

Many counts were recorded for this clonotype. The V and J genes are TRBV7-8 and TRBJ1-2; 8 nucleotides line up with TRBD1. Trimming took 5 bases from V and 7 from J; bases not matched to a gene: 9. CDR1 and CDR2 from the germline V gene are SGHVS and FQNEAQ. This CDR3 spans 14 amino acids. DNA for the CDR3: TGTGCCAGCAGCCTCTCAGACAGGGGTAGTGGCTACACCTTC. It is translated as CASSLSDRGSGYTF.

This clonotype was seen many times. The rearrangement uses TRBV4-1 and TRBJ2-5; D gene ambiguous. CDR3 length: 14 residues. V lost 0 bases to trimming and J lost 2 bases, with 7 bases between them. Germline V gene lookup returns CDR1 MGHRA and CDR2 YSYEKL. DNA of the CDR3: TGCGCCAGCAGCCAAGAGGGCAGTCAAGAGACCCAGTACTTC. As protein: CASSQEGSQETQYF.

This clonotype was recorded many times. The chain is built from TRBV2 and TRBJ1-5; perhaps TRBD1 as D (5 bases). The CDR3 is 13 residues long. V lost 1 base, J lost 5 bases, and 6 bases lay in between. CDR1 and CDR2 from the germline V gene are SNHLY and FYNNEI. CDR3 in DNA: TGTGCCAGCAGTGAAGGCAGGGATCAGCCCCAGCATTTT. It encodes CASSEGRDQPQHF.

This clonotype was counted between two and nine times. V gene TRBV12-3 or TRBV12-4 combines with J gene TRBJ2-7; a possible D gene is TRBD1 (5 bases). V lost 3 bases and J lost 2, with 20 bases in between. The CDR3 length is 17 residues. This CDR3 reads CASSLGALVDTTYEQYF. The DNA of the CDR3 is TGTGCCAGCAGTTTGGGTGCCCTTGTGGACACCACCTACGAGCAGTACTTC.

The rearrangement joins TRBV5-1 to TRBJ2-3, with D perhaps TRBD1 (6 bases). V was shortened by 0 bases and J by 4 bases, with 15 bases between the two germline ends. This CDR3 comprises 16 residues. CDR1 and CDR2 from the germline V gene are SGHRS and YFSETQ. As DNA, the CDR3 is TGCGCCAGCAGCTTGGAACAACAGGGTTTGTCAGATACGCAGTATTTT. Translating gives CASSLEQQGLSDTQYF.

This clonotype was seen ten or more times. The chain is built from TRBV6-2 or TRBV6-3 and TRBJ1-1, with TRBD1 matching over 8 bases. Germline lookup yields CDR1 MNHEY and CDR2 SVGEGT. Trimming at V came to 5 bases and at J to 3 bases, leaving 2 bases not matched to a gene. The CDR3 totals 13 residues. The CDR3 reads CASSRQGHTEAFF. The CDR3 nucleotides read TGTGCCAGCAGTCGACAGGGGCACACTGAAGCTTTCTTT.

This clonotype appeared many times. The chain carries TRBV28 and TRBJ1-1, with D perhaps TRBD1 (6 bases). There are 16 residues in the CDR3. Trimming took 7 bases from V and 5 from J, leaving 23 bases between them. Germline CDR1 reads MDHEN; CDR2 reads SYDVKM. Here the CDR3 DNA reads TGTGCCAGCAAGTGGGGCCTGGGGGGGCTGCGAACTGAAGCTTTCTTT. Translating gives CASKWGLGGLRTEAFF.

This clonotype was observed many times. This chain uses TRBV7-2 with TRBJ1-2; tentative D call: TRBD1 (6 bases). The V end was cut by 2 bases, the J end by 4 bases, with 8 bases between. Germline assignment: CDR1 SGHTA and CDR2 FQGNSA. The CDR3 totals 13 residues. The CDR3 reads CASSLTGLYGYTF. CDR3 DNA sequence: TGTGCCAGCAGCTTAACAGGGCTCTATGGCTACACCTTC.

This clonotype was seen only a few times. This chain links TRBV19 with TRBJ1-2; the D gene is possibly TRBD1 (5 bases). From germline, CDR1 is LNHDA and CDR2 SQIVND (reference sequence). The CDR3 runs 15 residues. Trimming stripped 9 bases from V and 0 bases from J, with 17 bases between. CDR3 region: CASRPGPGANYGYTF. The CDR3 DNA is TGTGCCAGCCGACCGGGGCCGGGGGCTAACTATGGCTACACCTTC.

Ten or more counts support this clonotype. Sequence at one end of the junction differs from germline and may be a read error. The chain couples TRBV5-5 to TRBJ2-1; no firm D call. Germline V lookup: CDR1 SGHKS, CDR2 YYEKEE (reference sequence). There are 19 residues in the CDR3. CDR3 amino acids: CASSLNWFLLGSSWNEQFF. CDR3 bases: TGTGCCAGCAGCTTGAATTGGTTTTTGTTGGGATCGTCTTGGAATGAACAGTTCTTC.

A few counts support this clonotype. The gene calls are TRBV6-1 and TRBJ1-1; D perhaps matches TRBD1 (6 bases). The CDR3 extends over 11 amino acids. Germline V CDR1 and CDR2: MNHNS, SASEGT. V lost 6 bases and J 8 bases, leaving 10 bases between the germline ends. The DNA for the CDR3 is TGTGCCAGCAGACCCGACAGGGAAGCTTTCTTT. Amino acids: CASRPDREAFF.

As concerns this clonotype: A much larger clone is a single base away; this may be a read error. CDR3 sequence reads: CASSSHGVWNQPQHF. The CDR3 region has the DNA TGTGCCAGCAGTTCCCATGGGGTTTGGAATCAGCCCCAGCATTTT. The rearrangement links TRBV27 to TRBJ1-5; D unresolved. The germline V gene has CDR1 MNHEY and CDR2 SMNVEV (reference sequence). The CDR3 contains 15 residues. The V end lost 4 bases, the J end lost 4 bases, and 14 bases lay between the germline ends.